A selection of T cell receptor beta chains follows, all from one sample in a study of multiple sclerosis patients with progressive multifocal leukoencephalopathy. Method: immunoSEQ multiplex PCR; TCRdb's copy keeps in-frame clones and lacks some. The repertoire has tens of thousands of clones, roughly 90% of them found once; the top ten carry less than 1.6%. Sequencing used PBMCs, obtained from a patient treated with natalizumab. The receptors shown here come from a human donor with multiple sclerosis. Both conserved end residues are part of each CDR3. Clone sizes are given selectively: once, few, many, or a class where the clone is expanded.

NA TRBV9 CASSPTSSYNEQFF
NA TRBV28 CASSRRGNRYGYTF
NA TRBV5-1 CASSLGWRQGANSPLHF
NA TRBV27 CASSPLGNPYEQYF
NA TRBV5-1 CASSFSSSGDTGELFF
NA TRBV28 CASSFTSGRDEQYF
NA TRBV7-2 CASSFGQTESGNTIYF
NA TRBV19 CASRTQGADYGYTF
NA TRBV14 CASSGQWTGELFF
NA TRBV2 CASTEGAETQYF
NA TRBV29-1 CSVEGGGYEQYF
NA TRBV5-1 CASSFVPGGMRTEAFF
NA TRBV5-1 CASSLEENQPQHF
once TRBV6-6 CASSAPHAGAYEQYF
NA TRBV25-1 CAGSELAGATDTQYF
NA TRBV27 CASRPLGSVNEQFF
NA TRBV18 CASSLGGDTEAFF
NA TRBV13 CASSRAGVGELFF
NA TRBV6-5 CASSYSRQGFQPQHF
few TRBV5-4 CASGRGGHDYNEQFF
NA TRBV5-1 CASRLNEKLFF
NA TRBV6-5 CASSYDGSGANVLTF
NA TRBV25-1 CASSEQFPNTEAFF
once TRBV6-4 CASSRGFFRAGNTGELFF
NA TRBV6-1 CASSDAGYGYTF
NA TRBV28 CASLSSSRAAIGAFF
NA TRBV7-6 CASSLAPGQVFNEQYF
NA TRBV7-9 CASSLYLTRGRSWNEQFF
NA TRBV21-1 CASSWGPGRLGTDTQYF
NA TRBV5-1 CASRGLADDNEQFF
NA TRBV6-1 CASRFRGTGTYEQYF
NA TRBV30 CAWMRPLGEQYF
NA TRBV6-6 CASRWDASSGNTIYF
NA TRBV10-1 CASSADRGHGGELFF
NA TRBV6-4 CASSASPGTGELFF
NA TRBV7-9 CASSSPDRASPLHF
NA TRBV10-3 CAMETGSNTEAFF
NA TRBV9 CASSGAGGREEKLFF
few TRBV14 CASSLGTSGYEQYF
NA TRBV28 CASRGGAGRSSGANVLTF
NA TRBV29-1 CSVDRRGNNEKLFF
NA TRBV6-1 CASSRQGGSEAFF
few TRBV27 CASSAQGFTQPQHF
NA TRBV27 CASSLAGSLNSPLHF
NA TRBV28 CASSLSHSGANVLTF